Shown below are 28 T cell receptor beta chains from a single sample sequenced in a study of blood T cell repertoires in COVID-19. Produced via immunoSEQ multiplex PCR; TCRdb's table is partial and in-frame only. The sample lists around 77,000 clones; 83% were seen once. Material for sequencing was peripheral blood. The receptors stem from a man aged 25-45 years with COVID-19, enrolled during active disease.

V is TRBV19 and J is TRBJ1-1; D may be TRBD1 (5 bases). V shed 3 bases and J shed 0 bases, with 11 bases lying between them. Germline V gene data show CDR1 as LNHDA and CDR2 as SQIVND (reference sequence). The CDR3 is 15 amino acids. The DNA of the CDR3 is TGTGCCAGTAGTATGTATGACAGCATGAACACTGAAGCTTTCTTT. It yields the protein CASSMYDSMNTEAFF.

V and J are TRBV30 and TRBJ2-1; 7 bases match TRBD2. Germline CDR1 and CDR2: GTSNPN and SVGIG (reference sequence). The CDR3 has 14 amino acids. V lost 5 bases, J lost 5 bases, and 9 bases stayed unmatched. CDR3 DNA sequence: TGTGCCTGGTGGCGGCTAGCGGCCCACAATGAGCAGTTCTTC. Translation gives CAWWRLAAHNEQFF.

The chain carries TRBV2 and TRBJ2-1; D remains unclear. V lost 3 bases, J lost 5 bases, and 2 bases lay in between. The germline V gene encodes CDR1 SNHLY and CDR2 FYNNEI. The CDR3 runs 11 residues. CDR3 amino acids: CASSDDNEQFF. Written as DNA, the CDR3 is TGTGCCAGCAGTGACGACAATGAGCAGTTCTTC.

The CDR3 region has the DNA TGTGCCACCAGTGACCGGGCGGGAGGGACAGATACGCAGTATTTT. The encoded protein is CATSDRAGGTDTQYF. This sequence joins TRBV24-1 and TRBJ2-3, with 9 nucleotides matching TRBD2. The CDR3 spans 15 residues. J lost 3 bases, V lost 4 bases, and 4 bases had no gene match. Germline V lookup: CDR1 KGHDR, CDR2 SFDVKD.

The V gene is TRBV18, the J gene TRBJ2-3, with D uncertain. The CDR3 is 12 residues long. Germline V gives CDR1 KGHSH, CDR2 LQKENI. Trimming left V 6 bases short and J 3 bases short, with 7 bases between. The CDR3 reads CASSTGTDTQYF. Here the CDR3 DNA reads TGTGCCAGCTCCACCGGGACAGATACGCAGTATTTT.

The chain employs TRBV27 and TRBJ1-1; possible D gene TRBD1, 5 bases. The CDR3 spans 16 residues. V was shortened by 2 bases and J by 2 bases, with 15 bases between the two germline ends. Looked up from germline, CDR1 is MNHEY and CDR2 is SMNVEV (reference sequence). The chain's CDR3 is CASSLGWGRVNTEAFF. CDR3 coding DNA: TGTGCCAGCAGTTTAGGCTGGGGGAGGGTAAACACTGAAGCTTTCTTT.

The V and J genes are TRBV29-1 and TRBJ1-1, with 7 positions matching TRBD1. Germline V gene lookup returns CDR1 SQVTM and CDR2 ANQGSEA. J lost 3 bases, V lost 7 bases, and 8 bases had no gene match. The CDR3 spans 13 residues. CDR3 nucleotide sequence: TGCAGCGGCAGTACAGGGGAATACACTGAAGCTTTCTTT. This translates into CSGSTGEYTEAFF.

This chain connects TRBV11-2 to TRBJ2-2; 10 nucleotides line up with TRBD2. After removal of 6 bases from V and 4 bases from J, the junction contained 5 bases not matched to a gene. CDR1 is SGHAT, CDR2 FQNNGV, per germline. The CDR3 runs to 15 residues. DNA for the CDR3: TGTGCCAGCAGTCGGACTAGCGGAGTCACCGGGGAGCTGTTTTTT. Protein sequence: CASSRTSGVTGELFF.

The gene calls are TRBV7-2 and TRBJ2-7; 7 bases map to TRBD2. CDR3 size: 15 residues. Unmatched junction bases numbered 5, after V lost 3 bases and J lost 0 bases. Germline V gene lookup returns CDR1 SGHTA and CDR2 FQGNSA. CDR3 amino acids: CASSFTLAVSYEQYF. The CDR3 DNA follows: TGTGCCAGCAGCTTTACTCTAGCGGTCTCCTACGAGCAGTACTTC.

J is TRBJ1-2 and V is TRBV19, with D perhaps TRBD1 (5 bases). Trimming removed 7 bases at V and 8 bases at J, with 14 bases between. The CDR3 runs 12 residues. Per germline, CDR1 LNHDA and CDR2 SQIVND (reference sequence). This chain's CDR3 is CASNTGLRGYTF. The CDR3, as DNA: TGTGCCAGTAATACAGGCTTAAGGGGCTACACCTTC.

The genes are TRBV11-3 and TRBJ2-2, with 9 bases matching TRBD1. Germline trimming cut 6 bases from V and 5 bases from J; bases unmatched to any gene: 7. Germline V gene lookup returns CDR1 SGHNT and CDR2 YENEEA. The CDR3 runs 15 residues. CDR3 sequence: CASSSGTGLTGELFF. The CDR3 bases are TGTGCCAGCAGTTCCGGGACAGGGTTGACCGGGGAGCTGTTTTTT.

The J gene is TRBJ1-1, the V gene TRBV27, with a possible D match to TRBD1 (6 bases). Trimming cost V 5 bases and J 7 bases, with 11 bases left between them. Looked up from germline, CDR1 is MNHEY and CDR2 is SMNVEV (reference sequence). This CDR3 is 12 amino acids long. CDR3 loop: CASSSTGHEAFF. Written as DNA, the CDR3 is TGTGCCAGCAGTAGTACAGGGCATGAAGCTTTCTTT.

This clone was recorded a few times. The same CDR3 is also encoded by other DNA sequences in this sample. The chain carries TRBV6-2 or TRBV6-3 and TRBJ2-7; 11 bases are shared with TRBD2. Trimming cost V 2 bases and J 4 bases; bases outside gene matches: 1. The germline gives CDR1 MNHEY, CDR2 SVGEGT. The CDR3 has 14 amino acids. This CDR3 is CASSYGTSGYEQYF. In DNA form, the CDR3 reads TGTGCCAGCAGTTACGGGACTAGCGGATACGAGCAGTACTTC.

The rearrangement links TRBV28 to TRBJ2-7; 11 bases fit TRBD2. V was clipped by 6 bases and J by 2 bases; unmatched bases: 6. Germline V CDR1 and CDR2: MDHEN, SYDVKM. CDR3 length: 15 residues. CDR3 protein: CASRRGTSGTYEQYF. The CDR3 nucleotides are TGTGCCAGCAGACGCGGGACTAGCGGAACCTACGAGCAGTACTTC.

A single count supports this clone. CDR3 amino acids: CASSPGLAGGQETQYF. CDR3 nucleotide sequence: TGTGCCAGCAGCCCAGGACTAGCGGGAGGGCAAGAGACCCAGTACTTC. The rearrangement joins TRBV5-5 to TRBJ2-5, with 15 bases identical to TRBD2. CDR1 is SGHKS, CDR2 YYEKEE, per germline (reference sequence). After removal of 4 bases from V and 2 bases from J, the junction contained 3 bases not matched to a gene. The CDR3 totals 16 residues.

Only one count was recorded for this clone. The CDR3, as DNA: TGCGCCAGCAGACCGACGAGACAGGGAGATGGCACTGAAGCTTTCTTT. It translates to CASRPTRQGDGTEAFF. The chain is built from TRBV5-1 and TRBJ1-1, with 7 bases that match TRBD1. V dropped 5 bases and J dropped 4; count of bases not matched to a gene: 14. Germline CDR1 SGHRS, CDR2 YFSETQ. The CDR3 length is 16 residues.

The V and J genes are TRBV4-1 and TRBJ1-1; TRBD1 matches 9 bases. Germline V CDR1 and CDR2: MGHRA, YSYEKL. The CDR3 covers 16 residues. The V and J ends lost 4 bases and 5 bases, in that order; junction bases with no gene match: 11. CDR3 protein: CASSPLRGQGRTEAFF. CDR3 bases: TGCGCCAGCAGCCCACTCCGGGGACAGGGAAGAACTGAAGCTTTCTTT.

In its sample, this clone was seen a few times. The chain couples TRBV10-2 to TRBJ2-7, with TRBD2 matching over 12 bases. The CDR3 has 17 amino acids. V dropped 0 bases and J dropped 3; count of bases not matched to a gene: 6. The germline gives CDR1 WSHSY, CDR2 SAAADI. CDR3 amino acids: CASSESRLAGVNYEQYF. The CDR3, as DNA: TGCGCCAGCAGTGAGTCGAGACTAGCGGGAGTAAACTACGAGCAGTACTTC.

CDR3 in amino acids: CASSSRLTGFGEQFF. The CDR3 DNA reads as TGTGCCAGCAGTTCGCGCCTTACAGGGTTCGGTGAGCAGTTCTTC. The genes are TRBV6-6 and TRBJ2-1; D possibly corresponds to TRBD1 (6 bases). Germline assignment: CDR1 MNHNY and CDR2 SVGAGI (reference sequence). The V and J ends lost 4 bases and 9 bases respectively, with 19 bases between them. The CDR3 covers 15 residues.

This clone has only one observation. The chain is built from TRBV19 and TRBJ2-7; TRBD2 is a possible D gene (6 bases). The length of the CDR3 is 15 residues. Trimming took 5 bases from V and 7 from J, leaving 21 bases between them. The germline gives CDR1 LNHDA, CDR2 SQIVND (reference sequence). CDR3 nucleotides: TGTGCCAGTAGTCCAACGGGAGTGGCACGGAATGAGCAGTACTTC. Amino acid sequence: CASSPTGVARNEQYF.

The rearrangement uses TRBV20-1 and TRBJ2-5; D unclear. The CDR3 runs 13 residues. With 3 bases removed from V and 3 bases from J, the gap between germline ends came to 11 bases. Germline assignment: CDR1 DFQATT and CDR2 SNEGSKA (reference sequence). The CDR3 bases are TGCAGTGCTAGTGGTGACTCCAAAGAGACCCAGTACTTC. This codes for CSASGDSKETQYF.

The chain is built from TRBV30 and TRBJ1-6; possibly TRBD1 for D (6 bases). The V end was cut by 2 bases, the J end by 7 bases, with 15 bases between. The CDR3 loop spans 15 amino acids. CDR1 and CDR2 from the germline V gene are GTSNPN and SVGIG (reference sequence). CDR3 residues: CAWSPRGGLNSPLHF. The CDR3 coding sequence is TGTGCCTGGAGTCCCCGGGGGGGCCTGAATTCACCCCTCCACTTT.

V usage is TRBV12-3 or TRBV12-4 and J usage is TRBJ1-1, with 10 positions matching TRBD1. The CDR3 runs 13 residues. V trimming: 5 bases; J trimming: 10 bases; junction bases outside the gene matches: 7. CDR3 amino acids: CASSIRQGARAFF. The CDR3 DNA sequence: TGTGCCAGCAGTATCCGACAGGGGGCGCGAGCTTTCTTT.

This sequence joins TRBV24-1 and TRBJ2-1; no firm D call. With 7 bases removed from V and 5 bases from J, the gap between germline ends came to 17 bases. CDR3 size: 15 residues. CDR1 is KGHDR and CDR2 is SFDVKD in the germline V gene. The chain's CDR3 is CATSRPGVENNEQFF. CDR3 bases: TGTGCCACCAGCCGTCCGGGTGTAGAGAACAATGAGCAGTTCTTC.

The chain carries TRBV7-2 and TRBJ1-2; TRBD1 matches 8 bases. The trim removed 5 bases at V and 1 base at J, leaving 6 bases unmatched. Germline V CDR1 and CDR2: SGHTA, FQGNSA. This CDR3 is 15 amino acids long. The CDR3 nucleotides are TGTGCCAGCAGCGCCCGGACAGGGTATAACTATGGCTACACCTTC. Protein product: CASSARTGYNYGYTF.

This chain joins TRBV5-1 and TRBJ2-1, with TRBD2 matching 14 bases. After removal of 4 bases from V and 8 bases from J, the junction contained 5 bases not matched to a gene. Germline V gives CDR1 SGHRS, CDR2 YFSETQ. CDR3 length: 15 residues. The CDR3 DNA reads TGCGCCAGCAGCCGGGGACTAGCGGGAGTGGATGAGCAGTTCTTC. As protein: CASSRGLAGVDEQFF.

CDR3 sequence reads: CASSLTGGEGYTF. The CDR3 DNA sequence: TGTGCCAGCAGTTTAACAGGGGGCGAGGGCTACACCTTC. The chain recombines TRBV28 with TRBJ1-2, with TRBD1 identical over 9 bases. Trimming removed 2 bases from V and 8 bases from J; junction bases left unmatched: 3. Germline CDR1 MDHEN, CDR2 SYDVKM. This CDR3 region has 13 residues.

V is TRBV28 and J is TRBJ1-6, with 9 bases lining up with TRBD1. Unmatched junction bases numbered 7, after V lost 7 bases and J lost 3 bases. Germline V lookup: CDR1 MDHEN, CDR2 SYDVKM. The CDR3 totals 16 residues. The DNA of the CDR3 is TGTGCCAGCACCCCCGGGACAGGGTTCTATAATTCACCCCTCCACTTT. It yields the protein CASTPGTGFYNSPLHF. Looking up the rest from reference TRBV28 and TRBJ1-6 gives the full variable domain: DVKVTQSSRYLVKRTGEKVFLECVQDMDHENMFWYRQDPGLGLRLIYFSYDVKMKEKGDIPEGYSVSREKKERFSLILESASTNQTSMYLCASTPGTGFYNSPLHFGNGTRLTVT.